This T cell receptor beta chain emerged from a study of blood T cell repertoires in COVID-19. At the level of the study: Nucleic acid was either cDNA or gDNA, and it came from T cells, B-cell-depleted T cells, or PBMCs.

From germline, CDR1 is GTSNPN and CDR2 SVGIG (reference sequence). The CDR3 is made up of 19 amino acids. V was clipped by 2 bases and J by 5 bases; unmatched bases: 16. The table came from immunoSEQ multiplex PCR; TCRdb's copy has only in-frame clones and leaves some out. The table records approximately 66,000 clones, around 90% of them present only once. The chain employs TRBV30 and TRBJ2-2, with 11 bases that match TRBD2. This sequence was found in a human donor with active COVID-19. The donor label of this sample is uncertain. Sequencing was carried out using peripheral blood. This CDR3 reads CAWSYQRGRLAGGTGELFF. The DNA for the CDR3 is TGTGCCTGGAGTTACCAAAGGGGGAGGCTAGCGGGGGGTACCGGGGAGCTGTTTTTT.